Listed below are T cell receptor beta chains from one sample, sequenced in a study of monozygotic twins with inflammatory bowel disease. TCRdb reworked the 5' RACE reads into one entry per CDR3 protein, no DNA. In total, the table holds about 450,000 distinct CDR3 sequences. Sequenced material: blood. The source of these receptors is a human donor with ulcerative colitis or Crohn's disease, or a healthy co-twin of an affected twin (not recorded which). CDR3s include the opening cysteine and the closing phenylalanine or tryptophan.

j_call cdr3_length v_call cdr3_aa
TRBJ1-1 15 TRBV7-8 CASSFGQGLGTEAFF
TRBJ1-1 13 TRBV27 CASSFISHTEAFF
TRBJ2-5 16 TRBV3-1 CASSLDLGEVRETQYF
TRBJ2-1 14 TRBV5-1 CASRRESSYNEQFF
TRBJ2-5 15 TRBV7-3 CASSISPGTQETQYF
TRBJ1-6 13 TRBV7-2 CASSYGQWSPLHF
TRBJ2-7 16 TRBV7-2 CASSLEGSGHSGEQYF
TRBJ2-2 14 TRBV10-3 CAISGGQNTGELFF
TRBJ2-1 15 TRBV19 CASSLGDNSYNEQFF
TRBJ1-1 14 TRBV19 CASSSNRRNTEAFF
TRBJ2-5 15 TRBV24-1 CATAGAANVQETQYF
TRBJ2-1 11 TRBV6-5 CASSYYGLQFF
TRBJ1-1 13 TRBV6-5 CASSYRPNTEAFF
TRBJ2-5 12 TRBV24-1 CATSDLSETQYF
TRBJ2-5 15 TRBV5-1 CASSLAQGGGETQYF
TRBJ2-1 14 TRBV29-1 CSVEQGGRAGEQFF
TRBJ2-5 15 TRBV2 CASSEIGFLQETQYF
TRBJ2-2 17 TRBV12-3/TRBV12-4 CASSLAQTPGRAGELFF
TRBJ2-5 17 TRBV5-1 CASNKGGLAGGQETQYF
TRBJ1-1 13 TRBV30 CAWRFPGSTEAFF
TRBJ2-7 13 TRBV20-1 CSAILGRVFEQYF
TRBJ2-3 16 TRBV18 CASSPGEGISTDTQYF
TRBJ2-1 16 TRBV7-2 CASSKTQDPSYNEQFF
TRBJ1-1 18 TRBV5-1 CASSLDLRVGGLITEAFF
TRBJ2-7 13 TRBV3-1 CASNQRGHYEQYF
TRBJ2-2 15 TRBV7-3 CASATGGADTGELFF
TRBJ2-1 15 TRBV4-2 CASSQFSLGENEQFF
TRBJ1-1 15 TRBV18 CASSPKDRMNTEAFF
TRBJ2-7 14 TRBV4-1 CASSQDRVINEQYF
TRBJ2-7 15 TRBV10-3 CAIKSGVPGGYEQYF
TRBJ2-7 15 TRBV5-1 CASSLNSPYGYEQYF
TRBJ1-2 14 TRBV7-9 CASSPGQGANGYTF
TRBJ2-5 17 TRBV7-9 CASSLWPAQDVQETQYF
TRBJ2-7 13 TRBV7-9 CASSSHGVNEQYF
TRBJ1-2 16 TRBV5-1 CASSLEAGAGRYGYTF
TRBJ1-1 13 TRBV5-6 CASTLGGNTEAFF
TRBJ1-2 14 TRBV5-4 CASSLFWANYGYTF
TRBJ2-3 15 TRBV18 CASSPTSGRPDTQYF
TRBJ2-2 14 TRBV7-2 CASSPLLSTGELFF
TRBJ2-7 15 TRBV7-9 CASSLGAGEVREQYF
TRBJ2-3 14 TRBV2 CASSDRRGTDTQYF
TRBJ2-1 11 TRBV18 CASSIAGEQFF
TRBJ1-1 11 TRBV3-1 CASSQVTEAFF
TRBJ1-4 15 TRBV18 CASSPPTGAEEKLFF
TRBJ2-2 15 TRBV20-1 CSARGDRTNTGELFF
TRBJ2-3 15 TRBV7-6 CASSPGLAGIDTQYF
TRBJ2-2 15 TRBV7-6 CASSLMATGTGELFF
TRBJ1-1 15 TRBV12-3/TRBV12-4 CASSHGTYSNTEAFF
TRBJ2-7 12 TRBV7-6 CASSPSGNEQYF
TRBJ2-3 14 TRBV20-1 CSVLGTLTTDTQYF
TRBJ2-7 14 TRBV5-1 CASSFPGDTYEQYF
TRBJ2-6 17 TRBV6-5 CASSYNRGASGANVLTF
TRBJ2-3 14 TRBV30 CAWMRGLSTDTQYF
TRBJ2-1 15 TRBV19 CASSIGRQTNNEQFF
TRBJ1-2 13 TRBV6-1 CASRTGGHYGYTF
TRBJ1-1 12 TRBV7-9 CASSLNTRGAFF
TRBJ2-5 12 TRBV19 CASSGMQETQYF